Following are 10 T cell receptor beta chains from one sample sequenced in a study of regulatory T cells in long-lasting Graves disease. Via MiXCR, TCRdb re-called the reads, giving one row per CDR3 protein. The sample yields around 1,100 distinct CDR3 sequences, 81% seen once. Isolated PBMC RNA provided the starting material for the TCR library. This specimen consisted of peripheral blood mononuclear cells (PBMCs), obtained with antithyroid drug treatment, in newly diagnosed or persistent Graves disease (not recorded which). These receptors came from a middle-aged woman with Graves disease.

The chain recombines TRBV25-1 with TRBJ1-6; D remains ambiguous. CDR3 length: 13 residues. The V gene lost 2 bases and the J gene lost 11 bases, with 10 bases spanning the gap. Looked up from germline, CDR1 is MGHDK and CDR2 is SYGVNS. This chain's CDR3 is CASSEVGSTPLHF. As DNA, the CDR3 is TGTGCCAGCAGTGAAGTTGGCAGCACACCCCTCCACTTT.

The J gene is TRBJ2-7, the V gene TRBV30; the match to TRBD1 covers 7 bases. Trimming removed 2 bases from V and 4 bases from J; junction bases left unmatched: 2. Looked up from germline, CDR1 is GTSNPN and CDR2 is SVGIG (reference sequence). The CDR3 totals 12 residues. The CDR3 sequence: CAWSIQGYEQYF. The CDR3 DNA reads TGTGCCTGGAGTATACAGGGGTACGAGCAGTACTTC.

The rearrangement uses TRBV6-2 or TRBV6-3 and TRBJ2-7, with D perhaps TRBD2 (6 bases). V was trimmed by 6 bases and J by 1 base, leaving 10 bases between them. This CDR3 is built from 13 residues. CDR1 MNHEY and CDR2 SVGEGT come from the germline V gene. Written as DNA, the CDR3 is TGTGCCAGCAGCTCCGGGACTTCCTACGAGCAGTACTTC. Amino acid sequence: CASSSGTSYEQYF.

J is TRBJ1-2 and V is TRBV5-1, with unresolved D. The V end lost 5 bases, the J end lost 0 bases, and 8 bases lay between the germline ends. CDR3 length: 13 residues. Germline V CDR1 and CDR2: SGHRS, YFSETQ. The CDR3 DNA follows: TGCGCCAGCAGGATGACACCTAACTATGGCTACACCTTC. Translated, it gives CASRMTPNYGYTF.

The count of this clonotype is one. V usage is TRBV6-5 and J usage is TRBJ1-5; 7 positions agree with TRBD1. Losses at the gene ends were 10 bases for V and 7 bases for J; bases not matched to a gene: 13. Per the germline V gene, CDR1 is MNHEY and CDR2 is SVGAGI. This CDR3 region has 14 residues. The chain's CDR3 is CATGYQTGDQPQHF. In DNA form, the CDR3 reads TGTGCCACCGGTTACCAAACAGGGGACCAGCCCCAGCATTTT.

The chain couples TRBV15 to TRBJ2-7, with no clear D. The CDR3 is 15 residues long. Trimming took off 4 bases at V and 3 bases at J, with 16 bases between the two ends. The germline CDR1 and CDR2 sequences are LNHNV and YYDKDF (reference sequence). For the CDR3, the DNA is TGTGCCACCAGCAAAGGTGTTGGCACGGACTACGAGCAGTACTTC. This translates into CATSKGVGTDYEQYF.

This clonotype was counted between two and nine times. V is TRBV28 and J is TRBJ1-1, with 7 bases identical to TRBD1. The J segment lost 2 bases and the V segment lost 4 bases, leaving 13 bases of the junction unmatched. The CDR3 is made up of 17 amino acids. Germline CDR1 is MDHEN and CDR2 is SYDVKM. The CDR3 region has the DNA TGTGCCAGCAGTTACGAACCGGGACAGAGACACAACACTGAAGCTTTCTTT. It is translated as CASSYEPGQRHNTEAFF.

The J gene is TRBJ2-7, the V gene TRBV10-3, with unresolved D. Between the trimmed V and J ends, which lost 2 bases and 9 bases, there was a span of 14 bases. This CDR3 comprises 13 residues. Germline CDR1 and CDR2: ENHRY and SYGVKD. The CDR3 spells CAISEGSSTGQYF. CDR3 DNA sequence: TGTGCCATCAGTGAGGGGTCATCCACCGGGCAGTACTTC.

V is TRBV15 and J is TRBJ2-7; 11 bases fit TRBD1. The trim removed 3 bases at V and 2 bases at J, leaving 0 bases unmatched. The CDR3 length is 14 residues. Germline CDR1 is LNHNV and CDR2 is YYDKDF (reference sequence). The CDR3 DNA follows: TGTGCCACCAGCAGGGACAGGGGGCCCTACGAGCAGTACTTC. Translation: CATSRDRGPYEQYF.

This clonotype was observed once. V and J are TRBV10-1 and TRBJ2-2, with D hard to call. The CDR3 length is 13 residues. CDR1 is WNHNN and CDR2 is SYGVQD in the germline V gene (reference sequence). Trimming removed 0 bases at V and 6 bases at J, with 5 bases between. CDR3 sequence (DNA): TGCGCCAGCAGTGAGTCGATACCCGGGGAGCTGTTTTTT. Translation: CASSESIPGELFF.